This T cell receptor (beta chain) was observed in a study of cytomegalovirus exposure and HLA in healthy donors. Study-wide points: Researchers reported in a later analysis that a missense DCLRE1C variant was tied to TCR beta V- and J-gene trimming. There were over 150 TCR beta chains listed as cytomegalovirus-associated. For cytomegalovirus status, the classifier reportedly gave diagnoses with high specificity and sensitivity.

Vbeta (60) and Jbeta (13) primers were used in the PCR. Clones were sequenced by immunoSEQ multiplex PCR, and TCRdb holds only the in-frame ones, with some missing. The sample lists 110,000 or so clones; around 68% were seen once. As for this clone: Its cognate antigen is unknown.

The CDR3 is 14 amino acids. V lost 2 bases to trimming and J lost 0 bases, with 5 bases between them. The V gene's germline CDR1 is SGHRS and CDR2 YFSETQ. The chain joins TRBV5-1 to TRBJ1-4, with no clear D. The source material was PBMCs. This clonotype was sampled from a woman aged 35 to 49 in good health and CMV-seropositive. The CDR3 DNA sequence: TGCGCCAGCAGCTTCAATCCAACTAATGAAAAACTGTTTTTT. Protein sequence: CASSFNPTNEKLFF.